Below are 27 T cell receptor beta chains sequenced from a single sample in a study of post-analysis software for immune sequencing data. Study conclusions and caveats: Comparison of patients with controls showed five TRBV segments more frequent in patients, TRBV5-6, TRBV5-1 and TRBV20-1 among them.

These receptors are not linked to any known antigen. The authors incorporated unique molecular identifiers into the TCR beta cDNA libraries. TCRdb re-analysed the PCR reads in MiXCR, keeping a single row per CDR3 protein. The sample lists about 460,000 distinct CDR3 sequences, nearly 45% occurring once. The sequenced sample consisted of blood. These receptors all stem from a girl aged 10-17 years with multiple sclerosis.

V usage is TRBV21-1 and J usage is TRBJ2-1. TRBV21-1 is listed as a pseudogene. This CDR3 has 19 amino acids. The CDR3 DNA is TGTGCCAGCAGCAAAGACTTTAGTGGCGTGCGGGGCTCCTACAATGAGCAGTTCTTC. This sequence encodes CASSKDFSGVRGSYNEQFF.

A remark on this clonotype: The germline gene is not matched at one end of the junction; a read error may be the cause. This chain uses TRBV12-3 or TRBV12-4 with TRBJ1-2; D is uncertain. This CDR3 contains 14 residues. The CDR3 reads CAGSLSGRPSGYTF. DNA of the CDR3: TGTGCCGGCAGTTTATCCGGCCGCCCCAGCGGCTACACCTTC.

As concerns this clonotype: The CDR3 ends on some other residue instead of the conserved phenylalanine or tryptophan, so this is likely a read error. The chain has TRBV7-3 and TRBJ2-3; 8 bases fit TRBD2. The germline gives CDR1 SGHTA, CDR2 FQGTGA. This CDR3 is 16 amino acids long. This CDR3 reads CASSLMPGGRTDTQYL. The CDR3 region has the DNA TGTGCCAGTAGCTTAATGCCGGGAGGGCGGACAGATACGCAGTATCTT.

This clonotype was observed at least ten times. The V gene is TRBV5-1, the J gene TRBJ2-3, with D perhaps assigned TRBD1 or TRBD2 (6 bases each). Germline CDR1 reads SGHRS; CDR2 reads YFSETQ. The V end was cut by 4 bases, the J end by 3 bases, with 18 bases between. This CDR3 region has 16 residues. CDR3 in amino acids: CASSRPRDTETDTQYF. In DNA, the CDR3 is TGCGCCAGCAGCCGGCCGCGGGACACGGAAACAGATACGCAGTATTTT.

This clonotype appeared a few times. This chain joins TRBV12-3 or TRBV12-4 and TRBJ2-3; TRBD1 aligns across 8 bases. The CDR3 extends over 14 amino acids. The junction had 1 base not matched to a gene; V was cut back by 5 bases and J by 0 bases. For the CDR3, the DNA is TGTGCCAGCAGTGGGACAGGCAGCACAGATACGCAGTATTTT. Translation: CASSGTGSTDTQYF.

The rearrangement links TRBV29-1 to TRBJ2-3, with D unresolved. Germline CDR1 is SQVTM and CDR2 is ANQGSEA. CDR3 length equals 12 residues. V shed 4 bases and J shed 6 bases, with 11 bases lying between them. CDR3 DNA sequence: TGCAGCGTTGGAGAAGCCGGGGATACGCAGTATTTT. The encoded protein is CSVGEAGDTQYF.

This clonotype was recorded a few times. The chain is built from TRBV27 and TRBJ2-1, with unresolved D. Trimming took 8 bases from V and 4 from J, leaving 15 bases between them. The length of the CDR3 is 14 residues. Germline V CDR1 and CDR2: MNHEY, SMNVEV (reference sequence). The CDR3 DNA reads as TGTGCCAGCCGTGAAAGCAGAGAGTACAATGAGCAGTTCTTC. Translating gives CASRESREYNEQFF.

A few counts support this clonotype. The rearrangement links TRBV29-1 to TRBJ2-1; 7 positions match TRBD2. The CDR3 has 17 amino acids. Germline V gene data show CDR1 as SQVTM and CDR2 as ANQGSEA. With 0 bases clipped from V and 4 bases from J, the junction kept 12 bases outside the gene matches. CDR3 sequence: CSVEDGGRATKYNEQFF. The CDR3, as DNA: TGCAGCGTTGAAGATGGGGGGAGGGCCACGAAATACAATGAGCAGTTCTTC.

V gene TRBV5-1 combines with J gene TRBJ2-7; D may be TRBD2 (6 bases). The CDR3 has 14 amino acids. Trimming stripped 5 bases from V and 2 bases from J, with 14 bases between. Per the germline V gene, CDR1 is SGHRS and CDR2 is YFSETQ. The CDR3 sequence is CASRRGDSTYEQYF. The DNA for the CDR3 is TGCGCCAGCAGGCGCGGGGATAGCACCTACGAGCAGTACTTC.

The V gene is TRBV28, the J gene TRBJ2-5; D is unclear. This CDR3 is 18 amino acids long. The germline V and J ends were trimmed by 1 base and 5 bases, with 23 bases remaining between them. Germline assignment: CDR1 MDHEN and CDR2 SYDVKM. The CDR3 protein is CASSLSRNLGGARETQYF. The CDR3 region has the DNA TGTGCCAGCAGTTTATCTCGTAACTTGGGTGGAGCAAGGGAGACCCAGTACTTC.

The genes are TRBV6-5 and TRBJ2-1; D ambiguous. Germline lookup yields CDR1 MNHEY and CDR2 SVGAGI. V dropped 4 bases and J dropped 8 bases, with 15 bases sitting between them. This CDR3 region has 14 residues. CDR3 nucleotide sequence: TGTGCCAGCAGTTGGGGTGATGAGGTGGATGAGCAGTTCTTC. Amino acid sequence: CASSWGDEVDEQFF.

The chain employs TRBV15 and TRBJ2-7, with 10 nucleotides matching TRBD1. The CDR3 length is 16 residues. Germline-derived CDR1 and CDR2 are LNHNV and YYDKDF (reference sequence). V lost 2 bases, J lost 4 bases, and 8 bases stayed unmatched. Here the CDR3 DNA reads TGTGCCACCAGCAGACGTGGACAGGGGGGACTTTACGAGCAGTACTTC. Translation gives CATSRRGQGGLYEQYF.

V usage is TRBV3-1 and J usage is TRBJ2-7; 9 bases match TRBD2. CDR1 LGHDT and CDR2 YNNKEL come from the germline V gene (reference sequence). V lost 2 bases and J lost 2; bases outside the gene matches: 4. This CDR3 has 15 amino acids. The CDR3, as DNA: TGTGCCAGCAGCCAACTAGCGGGGCACCCCTACGAGCAGTACTTC. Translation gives CASSQLAGHPYEQYF.

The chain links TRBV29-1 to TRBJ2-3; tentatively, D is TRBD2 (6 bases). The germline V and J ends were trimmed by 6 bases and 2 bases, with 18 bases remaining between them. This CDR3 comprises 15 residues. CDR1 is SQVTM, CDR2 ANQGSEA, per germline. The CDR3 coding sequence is TGCAGCGTGGGTAGAGGAGCGGACTACACAGATACGCAGTATTTT. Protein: CSVGRGADYTDTQYF.

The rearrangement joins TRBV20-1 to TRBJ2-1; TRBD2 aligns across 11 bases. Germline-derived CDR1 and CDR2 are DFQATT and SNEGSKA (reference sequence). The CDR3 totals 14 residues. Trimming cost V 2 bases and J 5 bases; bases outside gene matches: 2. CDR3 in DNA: TGCAGTGCTAGAACTAGCGGGAGACACAATGAGCAGTTCTTC. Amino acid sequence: CSARTSGRHNEQFF.

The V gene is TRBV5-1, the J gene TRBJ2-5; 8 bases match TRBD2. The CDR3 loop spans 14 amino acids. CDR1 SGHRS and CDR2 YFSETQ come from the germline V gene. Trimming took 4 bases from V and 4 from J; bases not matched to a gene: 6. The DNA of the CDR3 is TGCGCCAGCAGCCAAGGTAGCGGGATAGAGACCCAGTACTTC. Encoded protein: CASSQGSGIETQYF.

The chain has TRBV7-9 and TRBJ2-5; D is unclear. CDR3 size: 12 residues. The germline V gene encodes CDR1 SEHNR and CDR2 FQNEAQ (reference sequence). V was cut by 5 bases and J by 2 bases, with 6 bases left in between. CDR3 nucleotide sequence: TGTGCCAGCAGCGCACCTCAAGAGACCCAGTACTTC. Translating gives CASSAPQETQYF.

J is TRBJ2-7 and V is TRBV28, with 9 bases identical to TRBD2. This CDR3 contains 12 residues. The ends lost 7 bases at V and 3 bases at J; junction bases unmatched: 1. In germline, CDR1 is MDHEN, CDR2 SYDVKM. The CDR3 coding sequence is TGTGCCAGCACTAGCGGGAACTACGAGCAGTACTTC. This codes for CASTSGNYEQYF.

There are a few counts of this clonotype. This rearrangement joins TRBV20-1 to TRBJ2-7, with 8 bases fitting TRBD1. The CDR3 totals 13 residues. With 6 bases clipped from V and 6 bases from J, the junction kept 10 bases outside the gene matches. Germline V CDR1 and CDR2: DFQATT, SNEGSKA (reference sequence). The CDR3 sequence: CSAITGGFGEQYF. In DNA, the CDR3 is TGCAGTGCCATTACAGGGGGGTTCGGCGAGCAGTACTTC.

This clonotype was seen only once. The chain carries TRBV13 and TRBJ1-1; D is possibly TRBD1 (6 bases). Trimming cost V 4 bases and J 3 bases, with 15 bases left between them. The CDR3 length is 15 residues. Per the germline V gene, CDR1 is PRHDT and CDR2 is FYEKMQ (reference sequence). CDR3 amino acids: CASSSLRGAYTEAFF. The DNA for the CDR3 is TGTGCCAGCAGCTCCCTGCGGGGGGCCTACACTGAAGCTTTCTTT.

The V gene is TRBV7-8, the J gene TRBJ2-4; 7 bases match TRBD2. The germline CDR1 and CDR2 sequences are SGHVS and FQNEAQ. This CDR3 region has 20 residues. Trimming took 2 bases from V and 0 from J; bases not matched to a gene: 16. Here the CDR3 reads CASSLYPRASGALAKNIQYF. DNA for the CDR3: TGTGCCAGCAGCTTATATCCCCGGGCTAGCGGAGCCCTAGCCAAAAACATTCAGTACTTC.

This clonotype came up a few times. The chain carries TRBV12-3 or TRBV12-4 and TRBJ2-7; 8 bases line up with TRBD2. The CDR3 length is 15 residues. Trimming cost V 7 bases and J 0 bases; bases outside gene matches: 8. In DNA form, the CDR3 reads TGTGCCAGCACATCCGGGAGGGCCTCCTCCTACGAGCAGTACTTC. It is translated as CASTSGRASSYEQYF.

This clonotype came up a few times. CDR3: CASSLRVGFNYEQYF. The CDR3, as DNA: TGTGCCAGCAGCCTCCGGGTAGGGTTCAACTACGAGCAGTACTTC. The V and J genes are TRBV12-3 or TRBV12-4 and TRBJ2-7; D is uncertain. The CDR3 has 15 residues. Deletions cut 6 bases from V and 3 bases from J, with 18 bases between.

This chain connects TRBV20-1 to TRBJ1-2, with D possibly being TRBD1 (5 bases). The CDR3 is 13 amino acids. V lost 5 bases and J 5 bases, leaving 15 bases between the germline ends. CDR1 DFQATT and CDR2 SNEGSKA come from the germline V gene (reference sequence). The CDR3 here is CSAGEQGRYGYTF. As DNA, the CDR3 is TGCAGTGCTGGCGAGCAGGGTCGGTATGGCTACACCTTC.

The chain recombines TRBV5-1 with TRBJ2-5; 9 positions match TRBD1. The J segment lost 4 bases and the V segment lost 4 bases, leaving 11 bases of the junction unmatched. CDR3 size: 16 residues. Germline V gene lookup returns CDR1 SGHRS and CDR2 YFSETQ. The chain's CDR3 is CASSAAGQGGLETQYF. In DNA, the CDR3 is TGCGCCAGCAGCGCGGCGGGACAGGGAGGGTTAGAGACCCAGTACTTC. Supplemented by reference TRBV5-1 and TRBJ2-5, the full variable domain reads KAGVTQTPRYLIKTRGQQVTLSCSPISGHRSVSWYQQTPGQGLQFLFEYFSETQRNKGNFPGRFSGRQFSNSRSEMNVSTLELGDSALYLCASSAAGQGGLETQYFGPGTRLLVL.

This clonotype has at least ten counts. CDR3 amino acids: CASSYRASRETQYF. DNA of the CDR3: TGTGCCAGCAGCTACCGGGCTAGCAGAGAGACCCAGTACTTC. J is TRBJ2-5 and V is TRBV6-5, with D possibly being TRBD2 (5 bases). V lost 6 bases to trimming and J lost 4 bases, with 15 bases between them. The CDR3 spans 14 residues. CDR1 is MNHEY and CDR2 is SVGAGI in the germline V gene.

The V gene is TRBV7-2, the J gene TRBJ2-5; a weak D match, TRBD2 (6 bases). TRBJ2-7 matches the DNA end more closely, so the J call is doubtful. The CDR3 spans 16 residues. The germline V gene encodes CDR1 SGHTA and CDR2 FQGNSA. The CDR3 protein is CASVRRVLEGRYEQYF. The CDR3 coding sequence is TGTGCCAGCGTCAGGCGGGTATTGGAGGGCAGATACGAGCAGTACTTC.